The sequence of this T cell receptor beta chain was determined in a study of blood T cell repertoires in COVID-19. About the study: Donors in the United States, Italy and Spain gave samples during acute or convalescent COVID-19.

The CDR3 is 16 residues long. V lost 2 bases to trimming and J lost 5 bases; unmatched junction nucleotides: 11. Germline V CDR1 and CDR2: LNHNV, YYDKDF (reference sequence). In the study's own analysis: Counts of nucleated cells, estimated from reference gene primer amplification, were obtained. Profiled with immunoSEQ multiplex PCR; TCRdb holds only in-frame clones, not every one. For V, J and clone size, that table is used; D and trimming come from the DNA. The sample includes just over 95,000 clones, over 80% of them seen just once. Sequenced input: peripheral blood. The V call is TRBV15, the J call TRBJ1-1, with 7 bases matching TRBD1. The sequence was collected from a man older than 75 with acute or convalescent COVID-19. The CDR3 sequence is CATSRPTGVAKTEAFF. In nucleotides, the CDR3 is TGTGCCACCAGCAGACCAACAGGGGTTGCGAAGACTGAAGCTTTCTTT.